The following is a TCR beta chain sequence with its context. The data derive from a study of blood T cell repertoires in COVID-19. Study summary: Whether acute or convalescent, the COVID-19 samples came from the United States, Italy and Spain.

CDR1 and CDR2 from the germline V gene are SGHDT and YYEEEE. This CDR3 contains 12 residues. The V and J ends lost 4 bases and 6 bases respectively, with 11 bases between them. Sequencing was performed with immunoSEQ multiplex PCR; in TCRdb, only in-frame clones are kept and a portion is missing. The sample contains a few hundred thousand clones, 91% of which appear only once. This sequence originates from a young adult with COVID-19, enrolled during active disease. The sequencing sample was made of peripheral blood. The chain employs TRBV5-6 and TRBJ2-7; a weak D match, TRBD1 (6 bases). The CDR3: CASSQGGSEQYF. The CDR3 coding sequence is TGTGCCAGCAGCCAAGGGGGATCCGAGCAGTACTTC.